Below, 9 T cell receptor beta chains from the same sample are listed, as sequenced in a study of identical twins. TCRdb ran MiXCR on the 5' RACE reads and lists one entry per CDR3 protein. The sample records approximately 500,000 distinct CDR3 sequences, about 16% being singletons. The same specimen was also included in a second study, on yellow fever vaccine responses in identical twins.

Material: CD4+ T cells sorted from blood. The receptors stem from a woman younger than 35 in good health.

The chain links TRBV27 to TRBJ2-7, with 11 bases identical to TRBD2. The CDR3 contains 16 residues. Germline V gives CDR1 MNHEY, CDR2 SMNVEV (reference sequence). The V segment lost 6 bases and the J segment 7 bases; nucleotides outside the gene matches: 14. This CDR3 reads CASSTFGLAGKMEQYF. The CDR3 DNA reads TGTGCCAGCAGCACCTTCGGACTAGCGGGTAAGATGGAGCAGTACTTC.

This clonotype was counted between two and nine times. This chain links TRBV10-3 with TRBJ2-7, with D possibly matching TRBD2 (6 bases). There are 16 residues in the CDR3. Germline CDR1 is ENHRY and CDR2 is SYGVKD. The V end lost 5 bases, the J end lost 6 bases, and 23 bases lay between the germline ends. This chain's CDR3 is CAISKTQTSQGAEQYF. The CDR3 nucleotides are TGTGCCATCAGTAAAACTCAGACTAGTCAAGGGGCCGAGCAGTACTTC.

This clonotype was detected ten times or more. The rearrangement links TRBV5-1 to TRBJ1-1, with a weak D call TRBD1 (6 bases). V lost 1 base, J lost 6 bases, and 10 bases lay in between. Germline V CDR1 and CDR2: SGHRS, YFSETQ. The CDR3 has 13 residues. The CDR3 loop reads CASSLYRDAEAFF. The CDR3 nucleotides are TGCGCCAGCAGCTTGTACAGGGACGCTGAAGCTTTCTTT.

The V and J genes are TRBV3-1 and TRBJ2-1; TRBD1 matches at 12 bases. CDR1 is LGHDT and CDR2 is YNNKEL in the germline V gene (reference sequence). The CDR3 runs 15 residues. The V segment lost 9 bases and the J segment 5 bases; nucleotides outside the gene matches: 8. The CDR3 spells CASVLGTGGNNEQFF. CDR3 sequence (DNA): TGTGCCAGTGTACTAGGGACAGGGGGCAACAATGAGCAGTTCTTC.

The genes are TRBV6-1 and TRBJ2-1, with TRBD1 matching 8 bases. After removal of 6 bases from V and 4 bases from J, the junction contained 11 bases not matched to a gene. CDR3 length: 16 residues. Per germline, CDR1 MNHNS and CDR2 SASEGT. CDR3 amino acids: CASSWGTGGRYNEQFF. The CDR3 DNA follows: TGTGCCAGCAGCTGGGGTACAGGGGGACGGTACAATGAGCAGTTCTTC.

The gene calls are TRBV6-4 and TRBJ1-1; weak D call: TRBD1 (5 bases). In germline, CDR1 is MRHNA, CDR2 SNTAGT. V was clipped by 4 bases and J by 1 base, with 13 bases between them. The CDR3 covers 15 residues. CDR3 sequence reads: CASSASTTANTEAFF. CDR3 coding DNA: TGTGCCAGCAGTGCATCGACGACAGCGAACACTGAAGCTTTCTTT.

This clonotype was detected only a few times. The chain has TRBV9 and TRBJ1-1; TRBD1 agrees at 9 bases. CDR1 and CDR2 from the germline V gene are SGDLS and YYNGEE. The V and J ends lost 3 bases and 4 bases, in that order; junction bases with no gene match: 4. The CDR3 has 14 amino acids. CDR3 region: CASSAGQGTTEAFF. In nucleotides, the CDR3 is TGTGCCAGCAGCGCTGGACAGGGGACCACTGAAGCTTTCTTT.

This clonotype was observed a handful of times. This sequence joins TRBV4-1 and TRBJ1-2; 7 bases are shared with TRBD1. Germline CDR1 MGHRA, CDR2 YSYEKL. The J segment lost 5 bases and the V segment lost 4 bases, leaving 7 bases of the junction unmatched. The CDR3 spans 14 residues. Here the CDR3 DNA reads TGCGCCAGCAGCCGACCTGGGACAGCTTATGGCTACACCTTC. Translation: CASSRPGTAYGYTF.

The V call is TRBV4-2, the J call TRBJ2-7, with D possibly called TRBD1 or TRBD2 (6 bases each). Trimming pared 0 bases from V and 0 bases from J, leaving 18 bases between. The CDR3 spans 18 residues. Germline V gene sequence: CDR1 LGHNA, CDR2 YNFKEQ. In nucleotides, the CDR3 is TGTGCCAGCAGCCAAGATCTAGGGGGGCCTTCAAGCTCCTACGAGCAGTACTTC. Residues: CASSQDLGGPSSSYEQYF.